This TCR beta chain was sequenced during a study of CD8 T cells in Susac syndrome. Whole-study results and caveats: By the study's own acknowledgment, its TCR sequencing and HLA analysis included relatively few individuals.

Reverse transcription used roughly 0.45 to 1 ug RNA and random hexamers. Amplification of TCR beta CDR3 across 54 Vbeta and 13 Jbeta was performed with immunoSEQ multiplex PCR. TCRdb called the immunoSEQ multiplex PCR reads again in MiXCR, with one record for every CDR3 protein. The sample has 150,000 to 180,000 distinct CDR3 sequences, 85% to 95% seen once. The germline V gene encodes CDR1 LNHNV and CDR2 YYDKDF (reference sequence). V dropped 5 bases and J dropped 4 bases, with 20 bases sitting between them. This CDR3 region has 17 residues. This clonotype has a single count. The antigen remains unidentified.

The V gene is TRBV15, the J gene TRBJ2-2; weak D call: TRBD1 (5 bases). Sequenced sample: CD8+ T cells from PBMCs. The sequence was obtained from a human donor with multiple sclerosis. The CDR3 here is CATSRSLTQGGTGELFF. CDR3 in DNA: TGTGCCACCAGCCGTTCCCTCACCCAGGGTGGCACCGGGGAGCTGTTTTTT. The full variable domain, rest sourced from reference TRBV15 and TRBJ2-2, is DAMVIQNPRYQVTQFGKPVTLSCSQTLNHNVMYWYQQKSSQAPKLLFHYYDKDFNNEADTPDNFQSRRPNTSFCFLDIRSPGLGDTAMYLCATSRSLTQGGTGELFFGEGSRLTVL.